This TCR beta chain came from a study of T cells in Graves' hyperthyroidism and ophthalmopathy. Study observations and caveats: Most clonotypes that expanded in the thyroid above 0.001 also showed up in blood.

The CDR3 is 16 residues long. Trimming took 7 bases from V and 0 from J, leaving 13 bases between them. Germline CDR1 and CDR2: LNHDA and SQIVND (reference sequence). With regard to this clonotype: The antigen is undetermined.

The TCR beta CDR3 regions underwent amplification using RNA transcripts as the source. HTBI primers were used for first-round RT-PCR of the TCR CDR3. TCRdb re-analysed the multiplex PCR reads in MiXCR, keeping a single row per CDR3 protein. This sample carries some 500,000 distinct CDR3 sequences, 14% of them seen once, and the ten largest clones take about 17%. The chain links TRBV19 to TRBJ2-6, with no clear D. Material: blood. This TCR was sampled from a woman aged 18 to 35 with Graves' hyperthyroidism. The CDR3 DNA reads as TGTGCCAGTACCCACGGTGGCCCCTCTGGGGCCAACGTCCTGACTTTC. Protein product: CASTHGGPSGANVLTF.